This record concerns one T cell receptor beta chain sequence. Its antigen is currently not known. No base-level quality is on record; no much larger clone is a single base apart. The immunoSEQ Assay, a bias-controlled multiplex PCR, was used to amplify TCRbeta CDR3 regions from genomic DNA. Per the source publication's procedure: Within the assay, amplification of reference gene primers was used to estimate how many nucleated cells each sample contained. To quantify the absolute abundance of each unique TCRbeta CDR3 rearrangement, sequence reads were collapsed and filtered. For each sample, productive Simpson clonality was calculated as the square root of Simpson's diversity index over productive rearrangements. TCRdb stores this immuneACCESS table with in-frame sequences only. Part of the clones is absent; in the studies checked, under half of the shortfall reflects unresolved V genes, and no reason is known for the rest. V, J and clone size derive from that table, while D and trimming were established from the DNA sequence. The sample data list about 34,000 clones, and 75% to 85% of these were observed just once. Around 14% of the sample comes from the top ten.

The collaborating institutions used their own protocols to collect whole blood in K2EDTA tubes. For TCRbeta analysis, collaborators shipped samples as frozen whole blood, isolated PBMCs, or DNA extracted from either of those sample types. This sample is part of a study of blood T cell repertoires in COVID-19 (TCRdb year 2020). Background for the entire study: Collaborator samples came from the United States, Italy and Spain and covered acute and convalescent phases of COVID-19. The material from the prospective study consisted of cDNA or gDNA derived from T cells, B-cell-depleted T cells, or PBMCs. Deeply sampled blood TCRbeta repertoires from subjects exposed to, actively infected with, or recovered from COVID-19 were included in the dataset. A freely available public database, intended as a resource for researchers studying the immune response to SARS-CoV-2, is where the repertoires were released. The samples were drawn from the first 160 participants of the ongoing ImmuneRACE study and from 1,254 subjects provided by 6 global collaborators. The sample metadata nearly always contained a de-identified subject ID, COVID-19 status, age in years and sex. Where available, HLA class I and class II types were obtained from metadata supplied by the sample provider rather than from assay-based typing. The paper's findings and limits, for the study overall: Clinical and demographic metadata were provided uncurated, with the amount varying by source and participant.

Sequenced input: peripheral blood. The receptor comes from a woman in her 70s with acute or convalescent COVID-19.

This receptor has the CDR3 CASSEVGRYGYTF. The sequence in DNA is TGTGCCAGCAGTGAAGTGGGGCGGTATGGCTACACCTTC. The rearranged segments are TRBV25-1 and TRBJ1-2; perhaps TRBD1 is the D gene, with 5 bases matching. Inclusive of the bounding cysteine and phenylalanine, the CDR3 is 13 residues long. The only DNA kept is the CDR3, 39 bases in frame from the first base. The germline V gene yields MGHDK for CDR1 and SYGVNS for CDR2. V is clipped by 2 bases and J by 5 bases, and the sequence between their germline boundaries is 9 bases long.